One sample yielded the 32 T cell receptor beta chains listed below, sequenced in a study of T cell responses to AZD1222 COVID-19 vaccine. Assay used: immunoSEQ multiplex PCR; TCRdb lists only in-frame clones, some missing. The data show around 130,000 clones, over 85% seen once. Sequenced material: peripheral blood, taken 28 days after the second AZD1222 dose. These receptors came from an adult who received the AZD1222 COVID-19 vaccine.

CDR3 region: CASSLERGGNQPQHF. The CDR3, as DNA: TGTGCCAGCAGCTTAGAGAGGGGGGGCAATCAGCCCCAGCATTTT. The chain has TRBV7-2 and TRBJ1-5, with a possible D match to TRBD1 (6 bases). The CDR3 loop spans 15 amino acids. Per the germline V gene, CDR1 is SGHTA and CDR2 is FQGNSA. V lost 1 base and J 2 bases, leaving 9 bases between the germline ends.

The genes are TRBV4-3 and TRBJ2-1; D may be TRBD1 or TRBD2 (6 bases each). The CDR3 contains 16 residues. V was clipped by 0 bases and J by 0 bases, with 9 bases between them. Germline V gene data show CDR1 as LGHNA and CDR2 as YSLEER. CDR3 nucleotides: TGCGCCAGCAGCCAAGATGGAGGGGGCTCCTACAATGAGCAGTTCTTC. Its protein is CASSQDGGGSYNEQFF.

The rearrangement links TRBV7-9 to TRBJ2-1, with D perhaps given as TRBD1 or TRBD2 (5 bases each). V was cut by 5 bases and J by 9 bases, with 20 bases left in between. Germline CDR1 SEHNR, CDR2 FQNEAQ (reference sequence). The length of the CDR3 is 15 residues. CDR3 sequence: CASSTTGNGAFEQFF. CDR3 nucleotides: TGTGCCAGCAGCACAACCGGGAACGGGGCTTTTGAGCAGTTCTTC.

The chain recombines TRBV19 with TRBJ1-1, with D perhaps TRBD1 (6 bases). This CDR3 spans 14 amino acids. Trimming cost V 5 bases and J 1 base, with 11 bases left between them. Germline-derived CDR1 and CDR2 are LNHDA and SQIVND (reference sequence). The chain's CDR3 is CASSLGQTNTEAFF. The CDR3 coding sequence is TGTGCCAGTAGTCTGGGACAAACGAACACTGAAGCTTTCTTT.

The chain is built from TRBV15 and TRBJ1-5; TRBD1 agrees at 9 bases. V gave up 5 bases and J gave up 3 bases; unmatched junction bases: 8. The CDR3 is 16 amino acids. Germline-derived CDR1 and CDR2 are LNHNV and YYDKDF (reference sequence). DNA of the CDR3: TGTGCCACCAGCTACCGACAGGGGGGTAACAATCAGCCCCAGCATTTT. Protein product: CATSYRQGGNNQPQHF.

This rearrangement joins TRBV9 to TRBJ2-7; D possibly matches TRBD1 or TRBD2 (7 bases each). Trimming took 3 bases from V and 4 from J, leaving 14 bases between them. This CDR3 is 14 amino acids long. Germline V gene sequence: CDR1 SGDLS, CDR2 YYNGEE. CDR3 sequence (DNA): TGTGCCAGCAGCGGAGGGGGGGACAGTTACGAGCAGTACTTC. This gives the protein CASSGGGDSYEQYF.

The chain's CDR3 is CASRTSASVETQYF. The CDR3 DNA reads as TGTGCCAGCCGGACTAGCGCTTCGGTTGAGACCCAGTACTTC. This chain uses TRBV6-5 with TRBJ2-5; 9 positions agree with TRBD2. The CDR3 loop spans 14 amino acids. The V and J ends lost 8 bases and 5 bases, in that order; junction bases with no gene match: 9. Per germline, CDR1 MNHEY and CDR2 SVGAGI.

V gene TRBV29-1 combines with J gene TRBJ1-2; D may be TRBD1 (6 bases). The V and J ends lost 4 bases and 0 bases respectively, with 12 bases between them. The CDR3 covers 14 residues. Germline V lookup: CDR1 SQVTM, CDR2 ANQGSEA. The CDR3 region has the DNA TGCAGCGTTGGACGGGACAAACCTAACTATGGCTACACCTTC. This gives the protein CSVGRDKPNYGYTF.

The V and J genes are TRBV27 and TRBJ1-5; D not certain. This CDR3 is 13 amino acids long. Germline V gene data show CDR1 as MNHEY and CDR2 as SMNVEV (reference sequence). Trimming took 6 bases from V and 6 from J, leaving 12 bases between them. The CDR3 spells CASRNNVGQPQHF. The CDR3 DNA reads as TGTGCCAGCAGGAATAACGTGGGTCAGCCCCAGCATTTT.

The chain recombines TRBV11-2 with TRBJ2-7; a possible D gene is TRBD2 (6 bases). This CDR3 is 15 amino acids long. With 1 base removed from V and 5 bases from J, the gap between germline ends came to 15 bases. Germline-derived CDR1 and CDR2 are SGHAT and FQNNGV. Written as DNA, the CDR3 is TGTGCCAGCAGCTTAGTGGGGCAGGGAGGAAACGAGCAGTACTTC. Residues: CASSLVGQGGNEQYF.

This chain uses TRBV2 with TRBJ2-1, with D possibly being TRBD1 (6 bases). This CDR3 comprises 15 residues. CDR1 and CDR2 from the germline V gene are SNHLY and FYNNEI. The germline V and J ends were trimmed by 2 bases and 9 bases, with 17 bases remaining between them. In DNA form, the CDR3 reads TGTGCCAGCAGTGAACTCGTGGGCAGGGGTAGTGAGCAGTTCTTC. This codes for CASSELVGRGSEQFF.

The gene calls are TRBV19 and TRBJ2-7; TRBD1 aligns across 9 bases. V was pared by 6 bases and J by 1 base, with 4 bases of the junction left unmatched. This CDR3 region has 14 residues. The germline V gene encodes CDR1 LNHDA and CDR2 SQIVND (reference sequence). The CDR3 reads CASSRDRDSYEQYF. The CDR3 region has the DNA TGTGCCAGTAGCAGGGACAGGGATTCCTACGAGCAGTACTTC.

The CDR3 DNA reads TGTGCCAGCAGCACTACGAGGGGGGTTGGAAACACCATATATTTT. It translates to CASSTTRGVGNTIYF. The gene calls are TRBV2 and TRBJ1-3, with D possibly matching TRBD1 (6 bases). The germline gives CDR1 SNHLY, CDR2 FYNNEI. The CDR3 contains 15 residues. Between the trimmed V and J ends, which lost 6 bases and 3 bases, there was a span of 15 bases. Variable domain in full (rest from reference TRBV2 and TRBJ1-3): EPEVTQTPSHQVTQMGQEVILRCVPISNHLYFYWYRQILGQKVEFLVSFYNNEISEKSEIFDDQFSVERPDGSNFTLKIRSTKLEDSAMYFCASSTTRGVGNTIYFGEGSWLTVV.

This chain connects TRBV13 to TRBJ1-4; TRBD1 aligns across 8 bases. V was clipped by 0 bases and J by 7 bases; unmatched bases: 4. This CDR3 contains 15 residues. The germline V gene encodes CDR1 PRHDT and CDR2 FYEKMQ (reference sequence). The CDR3 nucleotides read TGTGCCAGCAGCTTAGGCCAGGGGGCGATTGAAAAACTGTTTTTT. Protein: CASSLGQGAIEKLFF.

The chain employs TRBV3-1 (or the pseudogene TRBV3-2) and TRBJ2-1; D unclear. The germline V gene encodes CDR1 LGHDT and CDR2 YNNKEL (reference sequence). The CDR3 sequence is 14 residues long. The V end was cut by 2 bases, the J end by 6 bases, with 11 bases between. In DNA form, the CDR3 reads TGTGCCAGCAGCCAAAAACCTGGCGGCAATGAGCAGTTCTTC. This encodes CASSQKPGGNEQFF.

This chain links TRBV28 with TRBJ2-7; possibly TRBD1 or TRBD2 for D (5 bases each). Per the germline V gene, CDR1 is MDHEN and CDR2 is SYDVKM. The CDR3 is 12 amino acids. V was shortened by 11 bases and J by 9 bases, with 20 bases between the two germline ends. The CDR3 protein is CAADEGNGVQYF. The CDR3 DNA reads TGTGCCGCGGACGAGGGGAATGGGGTGCAGTACTTC.

V and J are TRBV6-2 or TRBV6-3 and TRBJ1-2; D remains unclear. The ends were cut back, 0 bases at V and 8 bases at J, with 16 bases in the middle. Germline CDR1 MNHEY, CDR2 SVGEGT. CDR3 length equals 15 residues. CDR3 coding DNA: TGTGCCAGCAGTTACTCGAACTGGGCCGGTCTGGGCTACACCTTC. Its translation: CASSYSNWAGLGYTF.

V is TRBV24-1 and J is TRBJ2-7, with D possibly TRBD1 on 5 matching bases. This CDR3 spans 15 amino acids. The germline V and J ends were trimmed by 3 bases and 2 bases, with 13 bases remaining between them. Germline loops: CDR1 KGHDR, CDR2 SFDVKD. The CDR3 DNA follows: TGTGCCACCAGTGATGATAAGGGGTGGCCCTACGAGCAGTACTTC. Translating it yields CATSDDKGWPYEQYF.

The chain couples TRBV27 to TRBJ2-2; D is unclear. CDR1 and CDR2 (germline): MNHEY, SMNVEV (reference sequence). The CDR3 is 14 residues long. V lost 4 bases, J lost 4 bases, and 10 bases lay in between. The CDR3 bases are TGTGCCAGCAGTTGGGTGTATAGCACCGGGGAGCTGTTTTTT. It yields the protein CASSWVYSTGELFF.

This chain uses TRBV11-2 with TRBJ1-1; D call uncertain. V shed 2 bases and J shed 1 base, with 2 bases lying between them. Germline-derived CDR1 and CDR2 are SGHAT and FQNNGV. This CDR3 has 12 residues. CDR3 in amino acids: CASSLSNTEAFF. CDR3 nucleotides: TGTGCCAGCAGCTTATCGAACACTGAAGCTTTCTTT.

The V call is TRBV7-2, the J call TRBJ2-1; a possible D gene is TRBD1 (5 bases). Germline-derived CDR1 and CDR2 are SGHTA and FQGNSA. The CDR3 is 13 residues long. Deletions cut 5 bases from V and 6 bases from J, with 11 bases between. The chain's CDR3 is CASSPGPTNEQFF. CDR3 in DNA: TGTGCCAGCAGCCCAGGGCCTACCAATGAGCAGTTCTTC.

Remarks on this clone: Relative to the germline gene, one junction end is altered; a read error may explain this. The chain is built from TRBV3-1 (or the pseudogene TRBV3-2) and TRBJ2-2, with unresolved D. Germline V gives CDR1 LGHDT, CDR2 YNNKEL (reference sequence). This CDR3 has 17 amino acids. This CDR3 is CASSQGRSRPHTGELFF. For the CDR3, the DNA is TGTGCCAGCAGTCAAGGACGGAGCCGACCCCACACCGGGGAGCTGTTTTTT.

The chain recombines TRBV3-1 (or the pseudogene TRBV3-2) with TRBJ2-2, with D uncertain. The CDR3 is 14 residues long. The germline V gene encodes CDR1 LGHDT and CDR2 YNNKEL (reference sequence). The V end was cut by 1 base, the J end by 8 bases, with 11 bases between. CDR3 residues: CASSQVPVSGELFF. The CDR3 DNA is TGTGCCAGCAGCCAAGTTCCAGTCTCGGGGGAGCTGTTTTTT.

This sequence joins TRBV6-2 or TRBV6-3 and TRBJ1-2; D gene ambiguous. CDR1 is MNHEY, CDR2 SVGEGT, per germline. Trimming left V 4 bases short and J 5 bases short, with 5 bases between. The CDR3 loop spans 11 amino acids. The CDR3 sequence: CASSFEYGYTF. CDR3 sequence (DNA): TGTGCCAGCAGTTTCGAATATGGCTACACCTTC.

This chain joins TRBV7-2 and TRBJ2-1; D is possibly TRBD1 (6 bases). The CDR3 is 15 residues long. Germline V CDR1 and CDR2: SGHTA, FQGNSA. V dropped 5 bases and J dropped 6 bases, with 17 bases sitting between them. The CDR3 sequence is CASSVDRFGSNEQFF. CDR3 in DNA: TGTGCCAGCAGCGTAGACAGGTTTGGGAGCAATGAGCAGTTCTTC.

V and J are TRBV9 and TRBJ1-4; D remains unclear. The CDR3 sequence is 13 residues long. CDR1 is SGDLS and CDR2 is YYNGEE in the germline V gene. V gave up 6 bases and J gave up 2 bases, with 8 bases separating them. CDR3 loop: CASNRGTNEKLFF. The CDR3 coding sequence is TGTGCCAGCAACAGAGGTACTAATGAAAAACTGTTTTTT. The full variable domain, with the rest looked up from reference TRBV9 and TRBJ1-4, is DSGVTQTPKHLITATGQRVTLRCSPRSGDLSVYWYQQSLDQGLQFLIQYYNGEERAKGNILERFSAQQFPDLHSELNLSSLELGDSALYFCASNRGTNEKLFFGSGTQLSVL.

The rearrangement joins TRBV29-1 to TRBJ2-5, with D possibly TRBD2 on 5 matching bases. The CDR3 is 14 amino acids. V lost 0 bases, J lost 3 bases, and 11 bases lay in between. Germline values: CDR1 SQVTM, CDR2 ANQGSEA. CDR3 in DNA: TGCAGCGTTGAAGATCTGCCGGGGAAAGAGACCCAGTACTTC. The encoded protein is CSVEDLPGKETQYF. Together with reference TRBV29-1 and TRBJ2-5, the CDR3 gives the full variable domain: SAVISQKPSRDICQRGTSLTIQCQVDSQVTMMFWYRQQPGQSLTLIATANQGSEATYESGFVIDKFPISRPNLTFSTLTVSNMSPEDSSIYLCSVEDLPGKETQYFGPGTRLLVL.

The chain uses TRBV10-3 and TRBJ1-2; D unclear. This CDR3 contains 15 residues. The V and J ends lost 6 bases and 7 bases respectively, with 21 bases between them. Germline CDR1 and CDR2: ENHRY and SYGVKD. DNA for the CDR3: TGTGCCATCAGGCCTTCCGGGGAGCATATTGGTGGCTACACCTTC. Translating it yields CAIRPSGEHIGGYTF.

The chain is built from TRBV9 and TRBJ2-3; weak D call: TRBD2 (7 bases). The length of the CDR3 is 16 residues. Trimming shortened V by 0 bases and J by 3 bases, and 14 bases separated the two germline ends. CDR1 is SGDLS and CDR2 is YYNGEE in the germline V gene. CDR3 in amino acids: CASSVVWGGGTDTQYF. CDR3 nucleotide sequence: TGTGCCAGCAGCGTAGTGTGGGGGGGCGGGACAGATACGCAGTATTTT.

The genes are TRBV10-3 and TRBJ2-7; a possible D gene is TRBD2 (7 bases). V lost 0 bases to trimming and J lost 1 base, with 25 bases between them. There are 20 residues in the CDR3. Germline lookup yields CDR1 ENHRY and CDR2 SYGVKD. The CDR3 spells CAISESVVSGGAKSSYEQYF. Written as DNA, the CDR3 is TGTGCCATCAGTGAGTCGGTGGTGAGTGGGGGGGCGAAGTCATCCTACGAGCAGTACTTC.

V is TRBV7-8 and J is TRBJ1-5, with 8 bases that match TRBD1. CDR1 SGHVS and CDR2 FQNEAQ come from the germline V gene. V gave up 2 bases and J gave up 4 bases; unmatched junction bases: 1. The CDR3 extends over 14 amino acids. The CDR3 DNA is TGTGCCAGCAGCTTACAGGGGGCGAATCAGCCCCAGCATTTT. Translated, it gives CASSLQGANQPQHF.

V and J are TRBV14 and TRBJ2-3; 7 nucleotides agree with TRBD1. V lost 0 bases, J lost 2 bases, and 5 bases stayed unmatched. Germline CDR1 is SGHDN and CDR2 is FVKESK. The CDR3 is 16 residues long. CDR3 protein: CASSQDPGQSTDTQYF. DNA for the CDR3: TGTGCCAGCAGCCAAGACCCGGGACAGTCCACAGATACGCAGTATTTT.